The 28 T cell receptor beta chains below were found in one sample sequenced in a study of CD8+ T cells in alopecia areata. Reverse transcribed after extraction, RNA yielded cDNA as the sequencing template. Using immunoSEQ multiplex PCR, the repertoire was profiled, and TCRdb retains in-frame clones only, with some absent. The repertoire holds roughly 150,000 clones, approximately 53% seen once, with approximately 19% in the top ten. The source material was CD8+ T cells sorted from blood, sampled at week 0. These receptors were taken from a human donor with alopecia areata.

The chain uses TRBV4-3 and TRBJ2-5, with D possibly being TRBD1 or TRBD2 (5 bases each). The CDR3 consists of 15 residues. CDR1 is LGHNA, CDR2 YSLEER, per germline. The V and J ends lost 0 bases and 3 bases respectively, with 11 bases between them. Written as DNA, the CDR3 is TGCGCCAGCAGCCAAGATCTGGGGGTTAAAGAGACCCAGTACTTC. It is translated as CASSQDLGVKETQYF.

This clone came up a few times. One end of the junction is discordant with germline, which a read error may explain. This chain connects TRBV5-6 to TRBJ1-2; D ambiguous. CDR3 length: 16 residues. Germline CDR1 reads SGHDT; CDR2 reads YYEEEE. The CDR3: CASSQVSLATDYGYTF. The CDR3 nucleotides read TGCGCCAGCAGCCAAGTTTCGCTAGCCACAGACTATGGCTACACCTTC.

The rearrangement links TRBV14 to TRBJ1-5; no clear D gene. Germline V lookup: CDR1 SGHDN, CDR2 FVKESK. The CDR3 loop spans 13 amino acids. Trimming took 4 bases from V and 7 from J, leaving 11 bases between them. DNA of the CDR3: TGTGCCAGCAGCCGCCGGGCGGGGCAGCCCCAGCATTTT. This sequence encodes CASSRRAGQPQHF.

This clone was observed a single time. The rearrangement uses TRBV20-1 and TRBJ1-2; D is undetermined. The CDR3 has 11 amino acids. Trimming removed 3 bases from V and 4 bases from J, with 6 bases in between. Germline V gene sequence: CDR1 DFQATT, CDR2 SNEGSKA (reference sequence). CDR3 region: CSARLLYGYTF. In nucleotides, the CDR3 is TGCAGTGCTAGGCTTCTCTATGGCTACACCTTC.

The gene calls are TRBV19 and TRBJ1-5, with TRBD1 as a possible D gene (5 bases). From germline, CDR1 is LNHDA and CDR2 SQIVND (reference sequence). Trimming pared 3 bases from V and 4 bases from J, leaving 13 bases between. This CDR3 contains 15 residues. The DNA for the CDR3 is TGTGCCAGTAGTATCCCAAGGGACCTAAATCAGCCCCAGCATTTT. Translated: CASSIPRDLNQPQHF.

This chain connects TRBV29-1 to TRBJ2-7, with D possibly matching TRBD1 (5 bases). Germline V gene data show CDR1 as SQVTM and CDR2 as ANQGSEA. V dropped 8 bases and J dropped 1 base, with 15 bases sitting between them. The CDR3 consists of 13 residues. The CDR3 here is CSISGPVSYEQYF. The DNA of the CDR3 is TGCAGCATATCAGGGCCAGTATCCTACGAGCAGTACTTC.

In its sample, this clone was seen a few times. Other DNA sequences from this sample encode an identical CDR3 as well. This chain connects TRBV29-1 to TRBJ2-5; a possible D gene is TRBD1 (5 bases). Germline V lookup: CDR1 SQVTM, CDR2 ANQGSEA. V shed 1 base and J shed 3 bases, with 6 bases lying between them. The CDR3 has 12 amino acids. The CDR3 here is CSVEGGEETQYF. The CDR3 coding sequence is TGCAGCGTTGAAGGGGGCGAAGAGACCCAGTACTTC.

There are a few counts of this clone. The genes are TRBV30 and TRBJ2-7; 7 bases line up with TRBD2. The germline gives CDR1 GTSNPN, CDR2 SVGIG (reference sequence). V trimming: 3 bases; J trimming: 6 bases; junction bases outside the gene matches: 8. The CDR3 loop spans 13 amino acids. The CDR3 region has the DNA TGTGCCTGGAGCCCCGGGACTAACAGCGAGCAGTACTTC. Translation: CAWSPGTNSEQYF.

As regards this clone: A junction boundary mismatches the germline segment, possibly from a read error. The V call is TRBV20-1, the J call TRBJ1-2; 9 nucleotides agree with TRBD1. The germline V gene has CDR1 DFQATT and CDR2 SNEGSKA (reference sequence). The CDR3 runs 11 residues. CDR3 bases: TGCAGTGCTAGAGATGGTGGGACAGGGTTCTTC. Its translation: CSARDGGTGFF.

This clone was found a few times. The rearrangement joins TRBV29-1 to TRBJ2-1, with TRBD1 identical over 10 bases. CDR3 length equals 14 residues. With 6 bases clipped from V and 4 bases from J, the junction kept 6 bases outside the gene matches. CDR1 and CDR2 (germline): SQVTM, ANQGSEA. CDR3 nucleotides: TGCAGCGTCGAACCGGGACAGGGGTACAATGAGCAGTTCTTC. Translated: CSVEPGQGYNEQFF.

The chain links TRBV5-6 to TRBJ2-2; D is unclear. The CDR3 is made up of 14 amino acids. V lost 2 bases and J 3 bases, leaving 8 bases between the germline ends. The germline gives CDR1 SGHDT, CDR2 YYEEEE. Written as DNA, the CDR3 is TGTGCCAGCAGCTTCGACTCTCACACCGGGGAGCTGTTTTTT. Its protein product is CASSFDSHTGELFF. The full variable domain, with the rest looked up from reference TRBV5-6 and TRBJ2-2, is DAGVTQSPTHLIKTRGQQVTLRCSPKSGHDTVSWYQQALGQGPQFIFQYYEEEERQRGNFPDRFSGHQFPNYSSELNVNALLLGDSALYLCASSFDSHTGELFFGEGSRLTVL.

This clone occurred a few times. The chain carries TRBV9 and TRBJ2-1, with D uncertain. CDR3 length: 11 residues. The V gene lost 3 bases and the J gene lost 7 bases, with 5 bases spanning the gap. CDR1 and CDR2 (germline): SGDLS, YYNGEE. The CDR3 loop is CASSEGNEQFF. The CDR3 region has the DNA TGTGCCAGCAGCGAAGGGAATGAGCAGTTCTTC.

V is TRBV2 and J is TRBJ1-5; D call uncertain. CDR1 and CDR2 from the germline V gene are SNHLY and FYNNEI. The CDR3 is 13 amino acids. Trimming removed 6 bases at V and 6 bases at J, with 12 bases between. CDR3 in DNA: TGTGCCAGCAGCGCCGGTCCCGGTCAGCCCCAGCATTTT. Translated, it gives CASSAGPGQPQHF.

The chain combines TRBV7-4 with TRBJ1-6; 8 nucleotides align to TRBD1. CDR1 and CDR2 from the germline V gene are SGHVT and SQSDAQ. The CDR3 runs 17 residues. J was trimmed by 6 bases and V by 5 bases; bases with no gene match: 12. The CDR3 DNA sequence: TGTGCCAGCAGCCACAAGGCGGACAGGGAAGTTAATTCACCCCTCCACTTT. As protein: CASSHKADREVNSPLHF.

The chain recombines TRBV5-6 with TRBJ1-5, with D tentatively TRBD1 (6 bases). Germline CDR1 SGHDT, CDR2 YYEEEE. Trimming cost V 3 bases and J 1 base, with 11 bases left between them. CDR3 length: 15 residues. The CDR3 DNA reads TGTGCCAGCAGCTCCCGGGACACAAGCAATCAGCCCCAGCATTTT. Translation gives CASSSRDTSNQPQHF.

This clone was observed a few times. Distinct nucleotide sequences in the sample also encode this CDR3. This chain connects TRBV4-3 to TRBJ1-2, with D unclear. CDR1 and CDR2 (germline): LGHNA, YSLEER. This CDR3 spans 13 amino acids. V was clipped by 2 bases and J by 4 bases, with 8 bases between them. CDR3 in DNA: TGCGCCAGCAGCCAAAGCAACAGCTATGGCTACACCTTC. This sequence encodes CASSQSNSYGYTF.

The chain recombines TRBV27 with TRBJ2-2; no clear D gene. Per germline, CDR1 MNHEY and CDR2 SMNVEV (reference sequence). The CDR3 contains 13 residues. The V gene lost 3 bases and the J gene lost 2 bases, with 4 bases spanning the gap. The CDR3 DNA reads as TGTGCCAGCAGTTTTTCTAACACCGGGGAGCTGTTTTTT. This gives the protein CASSFSNTGELFF.

This clone was seen at least ten times. The chain combines TRBV7-6 with TRBJ1-1; D remains ambiguous. The CDR3 covers 13 residues. CDR1 is SGHVS, CDR2 FNYEAQ, per germline. V gave up 5 bases and J gave up 1 base, with 8 bases separating them. This CDR3 is CASSPNRNTEAFF. CDR3 nucleotide sequence: TGTGCCAGCAGCCCTAATAGGAACACTGAAGCTTTCTTT.

J is TRBJ2-3 and V is TRBV2; D remains unclear. The length of the CDR3 is 15 residues. CDR1 and CDR2 from the germline V gene are SNHLY and FYNNEI. The V gene lost 6 bases and the J gene lost 3 bases, with 16 bases spanning the gap. CDR3 in amino acids: CASSELGSGTDTQYF. CDR3 sequence (DNA): TGTGCCAGCAGCGAGTTAGGATCCGGGACAGATACGCAGTATTTT.

The chain carries TRBV29-1 and TRBJ1-1; D perhaps matches TRBD1 (5 bases). Germline assignment: CDR1 SQVTM and CDR2 ANQGSEA. The CDR3 runs to 13 residues. Trimming took off 1 base at V and 2 bases at J, with 8 bases between the two ends. The CDR3: CSVEGQGNTEAFF. The DNA of the CDR3 is TGCAGCGTTGAAGGCCAGGGTAACACTGAAGCTTTCTTT.

The chain couples TRBV7-9 to TRBJ2-1; 9 bases align to TRBD2. The V segment lost 2 bases and the J segment 4 bases; nucleotides outside the gene matches: 3. Germline CDR1 reads SEHNR; CDR2 reads FQNEAQ (reference sequence). The CDR3 is 15 amino acids. The CDR3 DNA reads TGTGCCAGCAGCTTACAGCGGGGGGAATACAATGAGCAGTTCTTC. Its protein is CASSLQRGEYNEQFF.

The chain combines TRBV29-1 with TRBJ2-3; D is possibly TRBD1 or TRBD2 (6 bases each). Germline CDR1 reads SQVTM; CDR2 reads ANQGSEA. V lost 3 bases and J lost 2, with 15 bases in between. The CDR3 is 15 amino acids. CDR3 region: CSVDNGGESTDTQYF. The CDR3 region has the DNA TGCAGCGTTGATAACGGGGGCGAATCCACAGATACGCAGTATTTT.

The DNA for the CDR3 is TGCGCCAGCAGCCAGGGACAGGGGGCAAGAGATACGCAGTATTTT. Its translation is CASSQGQGARDTQYF. The V gene is TRBV4-3, the J gene TRBJ2-3; 12 bases match TRBD1. The CDR3 consists of 15 residues. J gave up 5 bases and V 3 bases, and 3 bases lay outside the gene matches. Germline CDR1 LGHNA, CDR2 YSLEER.

The chain recombines TRBV6-5 with TRBJ1-1; 8 bases line up with TRBD1. Germline assignment: CDR1 MNHEY and CDR2 SVGAGI. The CDR3 is 14 amino acids. Trimming removed 10 bases from V and 5 bases from J; junction bases left unmatched: 12. The CDR3 DNA follows: TGTGCCACCTTCCAGGGGGCGGTGGGGACTGAAGCTTTCTTT. It translates to CATFQGAVGTEAFF.

The J gene is TRBJ1-1, the V gene TRBV5-6; tentative D call: TRBD1 (5 bases). CDR1 and CDR2 (germline): SGHDT, YYEEEE. This CDR3 spans 14 amino acids. Trimming removed 0 bases from V and 6 bases from J, with 12 bases in between. In DNA, the CDR3 is TGTGCCAGCAGCTTGGAGGATAAGGGGTCTGAAGCTTTCTTT. It yields the protein CASSLEDKGSEAFF.

This clone has just a few counts. This chain joins TRBV19 and TRBJ1-2, with a possible D match to TRBD1 (6 bases). CDR1 is LNHDA and CDR2 is SQIVND in the germline V gene (reference sequence). The CDR3 is 12 residues long. V dropped 6 bases and J dropped 7 bases, with 12 bases sitting between them. CDR3 bases: TGTGCCAGTAGCGGGGGGGCGTCTGGCTACACCTTC. Encoded protein: CASSGGASGYTF.

The chain couples TRBV11-2 to TRBJ1-2; D is undetermined. This CDR3 contains 12 residues. Trimming took 7 bases from V and 3 from J, leaving 9 bases between them. CDR1 and CDR2 (germline): SGHAT, FQNNGV. Here the CDR3 reads CASNELDYGYTF. CDR3 nucleotide sequence: TGTGCCAGCAATGAGTTGGACTATGGCTACACCTTC.

This chain joins TRBV5-4 and TRBJ2-3; 8 positions match TRBD2. The junction had 13 bases not matched to a gene; V was cut back by 4 bases and J by 6 bases. This CDR3 is built from 16 residues. The V gene's germline CDR1 is SGHNT and CDR2 YYREEE (reference sequence). CDR3 protein: CASSLPERTSYDTQYF. In nucleotides, the CDR3 is TGTGCCAGCAGCCTCCCAGAGAGGACTAGCTACGATACGCAGTATTTT.